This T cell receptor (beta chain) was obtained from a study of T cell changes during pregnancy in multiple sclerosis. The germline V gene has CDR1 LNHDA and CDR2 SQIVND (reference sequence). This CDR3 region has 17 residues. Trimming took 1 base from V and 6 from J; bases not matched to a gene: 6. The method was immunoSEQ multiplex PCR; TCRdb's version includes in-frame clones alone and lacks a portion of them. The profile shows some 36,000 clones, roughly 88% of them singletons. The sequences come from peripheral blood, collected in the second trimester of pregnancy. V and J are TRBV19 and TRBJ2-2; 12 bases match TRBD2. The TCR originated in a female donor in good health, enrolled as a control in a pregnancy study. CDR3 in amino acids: CASSIGASGGAAGELFF. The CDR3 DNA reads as TGTGCCAGTAGTATAGGTGCTAGCGGGGGGGCTGCCGGGGAGCTGTTTTTT.